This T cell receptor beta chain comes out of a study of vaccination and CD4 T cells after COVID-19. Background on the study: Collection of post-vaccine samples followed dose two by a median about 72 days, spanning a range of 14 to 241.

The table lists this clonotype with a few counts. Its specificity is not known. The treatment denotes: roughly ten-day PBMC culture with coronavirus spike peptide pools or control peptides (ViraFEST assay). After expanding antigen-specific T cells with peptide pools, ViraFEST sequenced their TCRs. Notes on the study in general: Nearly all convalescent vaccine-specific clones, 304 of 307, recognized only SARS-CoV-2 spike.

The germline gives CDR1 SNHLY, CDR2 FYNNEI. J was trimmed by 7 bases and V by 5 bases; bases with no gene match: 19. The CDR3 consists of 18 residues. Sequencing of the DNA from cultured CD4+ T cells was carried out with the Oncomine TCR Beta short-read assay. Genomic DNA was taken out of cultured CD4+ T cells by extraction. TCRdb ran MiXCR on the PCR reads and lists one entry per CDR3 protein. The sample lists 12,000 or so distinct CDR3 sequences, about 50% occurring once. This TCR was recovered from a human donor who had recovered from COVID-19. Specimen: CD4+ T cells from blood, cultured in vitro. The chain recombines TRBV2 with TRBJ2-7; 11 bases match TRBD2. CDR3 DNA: TGTGCCAGCAGTCCCATCCTATTTAGCGGGAGGGCCGGTCGGGAGCAGTACTTC. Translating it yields CASSPILFSGRAGREQYF.